This T cell receptor beta chain was identified during a study of cytomegalovirus exposure and HLA in healthy donors. Comment on this clone: Its target is not known.

V lost 3 bases, J lost 2 bases, and 6 bases lay in between. CDR3 length equals 13 residues. Germline V gives CDR1 SGHNT, CDR2 YYREEE (reference sequence). The PCR was carried out with 60 Vbeta primers and 13 Jbeta primers. The data were produced by immunoSEQ multiplex PCR, yet TCRdb's version contains in-frame clones alone and is incomplete. Of about 87,000 clones in the sample, over 65% were seen once. Overall study findings and caveats: TCR beta V- and J-gene trimming was later associated with a missense DCLRE1C variant. The authors reported that TCR beta sequences could predict HLA-A and HLA-B alleles. These predictions were accurate for most subjects in the first cohort. The authors assumed roughly uniform sequencing depth across donors for presence/absence analyses.

The chain links TRBV5-4 to TRBJ1-3, with D unresolved. Source material: PBMCs. The TCR comes from a man younger than 40 in good health and CMV-seropositive. CDR3 amino acids: CASSSVPGNTIYF. The DNA of the CDR3 is TGTGCCAGCAGCTCGGTCCCTGGAAACACCATATATTTT.